The subject of this entry is one TCR beta chain. The antigen remains unidentified. This record belongs to a study of blood T cells in healthy people across ages. Study context: Through template switching, about one barcoded beta molecule was captured per two T cells, as measured in model experiments. Study outcomes and limitations: Researchers report that TCR beta diversity correlated strongly with naive T cell percentage. With age, beta diversity per million T cells declined roughly linearly, significantly by approximately 40.

A second PCR, run for roughly 6 to 11 cycles, used a sample-barcoded 5' primer plus a J-beta primer mix. The template-switch adaptor, which had 12 random nucleotides, put a tag on each cDNA molecule. MiXCR, run by TCRdb on the 5' RACE reads, gives a single entry per CDR3 protein. The repertoire holds about 800,000 distinct CDR3 sequences, with 58% as singletons. The CDR3 extends over 15 amino acids. Looked up from germline, CDR1 is DFQATT and CDR2 is SNEGSKA (reference sequence). The trim removed 4 bases at V and 10 bases at J, leaving 7 bases unmatched. This TCR came from a man aged 25-45 years in good health. The gene calls are TRBV20-1 and TRBJ2-1; 16 bases map to TRBD2. Sequenced input: blood. The DNA of the CDR3 is TGCAGTGCTACAGTTCCGGGACTAGCGGGGGGGGAGCAGTTCTTC. Amino acids: CSATVPGLAGGEQFF.